These T cell receptor beta chains were read from a single sample in a study of shared clonotypes between healthy human individuals. Using immunoSEQ multiplex PCR, the repertoire was profiled, and TCRdb retains in-frame clones only, with some absent. Among more than 2,000,000 clones listed, around 90% were seen once. Material for sequencing was naive CD4+ T cells sorted from blood. All receptors derive from a man between 18 and 35 years old in good health. CDR3s include the opening cysteine and the closing phenylalanine or tryptophan. A D gene is named only where the DNA matches it firmly. Clone size appears in some rows only: once, few, many, or a class for an expanded clone.

clone_size	d_call	cdr3_length	v_call	j_call	cdr3_aa	cdr3_nt
-	-	15	TRBV7-6	TRBJ1-3	CASSPSEAIVGTIYF	TGTGCCAGCAGCCCCTCCGAAGCGATAGTCGGCACCATATATTTT
-	-	18	TRBV28	TRBJ1-5	CASSLLHRTDYSNQPQHF	TGTGCCAGCAGTTTATTACACCGGACGGATTATAGCAATCAGCCCCAGCATTTT
-	-	13	TRBV13	TRBJ2-3	CASSFGSTDTQYF	TGTGCCAGCAGCTTTGGCAGCACAGATACGCAGTATTTT
-	-	14	TRBV30	TRBJ2-7	CAWSRGRSADEQYF	TGTGCCTGGAGTAGGGGCAGGTCGGCTGACGAGCAGTACTTC
-	-	12	TRBV7-8	TRBJ2-5	CASSGRGETQYF	TGTGCCAGCAGCGGAAGGGGAGAGACCCAGTACTTC
-	-	13	TRBV10-3	TRBJ1-1	CAIAAGPAGFAFF	TGTGCCATCGCAGCCGGGCCTGCGGGGTTCGCTTTCTTT
-	-	14	TRBV2	TRBJ2-1	CASEPNVWGPEQFF	TGTGCCAGCGAACCAAACGTGTGGGGACCGGAGCAGTTCTTC
-	TRBD2	15	TRBV6-5	TRBJ2-2	CASSYAGGPDGELFF	TGTGCCAGCAGTTACGCGGGGGGGCCGGACGGGGAGCTGTTTTTT
-	-	14	TRBV5-6	TRBJ2-3	CASSLARFTDTQYF	TGTGCCAGCAGCTTGGCCCGATTCACAGATACGCAGTATTTT
-	-	13	TRBV6-1	TRBJ1-6	CASSSGRNSPLHF	TGTGCCAGCAGTTCAGGACGAAATTCACCCCTCCACTTT
few	-	13	TRBV2	TRBJ1-1	CASSEQGNTEAFF	TGTGCCAGCAGTGAGCAGGGAAACACTGAAGCTTTCTTT
-	-	13	TRBV10-1	TRBJ1-2	CASSGQRVGGYTF	TGCGCCAGCAGTGGTCAGCGGGTCGGTGGCTACACCTTC
-	TRBD2	15	TRBV7-2	TRBJ2-7	CASSLVSSGTYEQYF	TGTGCCAGCAGCTTAGTCTCTAGCGGGACGTACGAGCAGTACTTC
once	-	14	TRBV5-4	TRBJ1-6	CASSPDSSNSPLHF	TGTGCCAGCAGCCCTGACAGCTCAAATTCACCCCTCCACTTT
-	-	15	TRBV6-1	TRBJ2-4	CASSVPDLAKNIQYF	TGTGCCAGCAGTGTCCCTGACCTAGCCAAAAACATTCAGTACTTC
-	-	13	TRBV7-8	TRBJ2-5	CASSLGGRETQYF	TGTGCCAGCAGCTTGGGGGGCCGGGAGACCCAGTACTTC